This T cell receptor beta chain stems from a study of blood T cells in healthy people across ages. The junction had 7 bases not matched to a gene; V was cut back by 5 bases and J by 4 bases. This CDR3 is 14 amino acids long. Germline-derived CDR1 and CDR2 are MNHEY and SMNVEV (reference sequence). Sample-barcoded 5' priming and a J-beta primer mix drove a second PCR of about 7 to 12 cycles. Using its own MiXCR run on the 5' RACE reads, TCRdb lists one record per CDR3 protein. The data contain about 640,000 distinct CDR3 sequences, roughly 58% of them seen just once; the ten biggest clones take up more than 35%. Study observations and caveats: Since the PBMCs were unsorted, naive and antigen-experienced cells could not be conclusively compared.

This clonotype was found a few times. The target antigen is unknown. Each donor was a healthy Caucasian individual from Russia, aged roughly 6 to 90. Each donor's blood draw was approximately 10 milliliters of peripheral blood. The sequence came from a man between 60 and 75 years old in good health. Sequenced input: blood. V is TRBV27 and J is TRBJ2-5, with TRBD2 matching over 7 bases. CDR3 nucleotides: TGTGCCAGCAGTCGGGGAGGGAGTCGAGAGACCCAGTACTTC. Translation gives CASSRGGSRETQYF.